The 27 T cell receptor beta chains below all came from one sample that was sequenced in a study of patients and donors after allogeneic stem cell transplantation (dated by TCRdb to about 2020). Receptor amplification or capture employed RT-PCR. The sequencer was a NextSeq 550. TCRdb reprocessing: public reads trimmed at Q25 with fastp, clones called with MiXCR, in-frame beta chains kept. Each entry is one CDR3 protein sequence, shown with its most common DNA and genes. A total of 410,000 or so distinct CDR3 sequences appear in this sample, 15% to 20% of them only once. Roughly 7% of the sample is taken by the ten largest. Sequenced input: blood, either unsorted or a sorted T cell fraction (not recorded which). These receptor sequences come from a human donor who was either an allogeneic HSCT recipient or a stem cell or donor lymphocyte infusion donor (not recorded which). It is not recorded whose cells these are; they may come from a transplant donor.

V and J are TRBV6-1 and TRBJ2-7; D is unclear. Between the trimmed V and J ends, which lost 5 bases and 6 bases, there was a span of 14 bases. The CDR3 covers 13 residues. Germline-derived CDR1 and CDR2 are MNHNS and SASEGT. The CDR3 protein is CASSLDTASEQYF. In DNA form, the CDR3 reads TGTGCCAGCAGTCTCGACACCGCCTCCGAGCAGTACTTC.

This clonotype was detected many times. This CDR3 reads CASSRTGGYGYTF. The CDR3 nucleotides are TGTGCCAGCAGTCGGACAGGGGGTTATGGCTACACCTTC. The chain has TRBV12-3 or TRBV12-4 and TRBJ1-2; 10 bases map to TRBD1. Germline trimming cut 5 bases from V and 5 bases from J; bases unmatched to any gene: 2. The length of the CDR3 is 13 residues.

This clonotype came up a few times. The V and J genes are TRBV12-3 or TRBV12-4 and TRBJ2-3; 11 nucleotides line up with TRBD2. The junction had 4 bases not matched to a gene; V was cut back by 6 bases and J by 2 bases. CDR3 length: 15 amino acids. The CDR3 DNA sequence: TGTGCCAGCAGCATGACTAGCGGGATCACAGATACGCAGTATTTT. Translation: CASSMTSGITDTQYF.

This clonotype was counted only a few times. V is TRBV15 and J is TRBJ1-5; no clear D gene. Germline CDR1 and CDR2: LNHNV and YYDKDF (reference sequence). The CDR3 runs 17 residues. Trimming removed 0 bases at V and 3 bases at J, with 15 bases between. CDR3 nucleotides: TGTGCCACCAGCAGAGATCTCGTCGCAGGTAACAATCAGCCCCAGCATTTT. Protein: CATSRDLVAGNNQPQHF.

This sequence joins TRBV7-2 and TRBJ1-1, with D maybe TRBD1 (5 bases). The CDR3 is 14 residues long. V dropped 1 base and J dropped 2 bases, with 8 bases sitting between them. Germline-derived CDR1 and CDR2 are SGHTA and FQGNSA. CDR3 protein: CASSLGRDNTEAFF. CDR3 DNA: TGTGCCAGCAGCTTAGGCAGGGACAACACTGAAGCTTTCTTT.

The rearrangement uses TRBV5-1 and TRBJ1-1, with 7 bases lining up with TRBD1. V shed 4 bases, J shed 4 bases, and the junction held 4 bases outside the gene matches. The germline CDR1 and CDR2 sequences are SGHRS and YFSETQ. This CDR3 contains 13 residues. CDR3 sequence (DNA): TGCGCCAGCAGCAGACAGGGAACCACTGAAGCTTTCTTT. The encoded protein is CASSRQGTTEAFF.

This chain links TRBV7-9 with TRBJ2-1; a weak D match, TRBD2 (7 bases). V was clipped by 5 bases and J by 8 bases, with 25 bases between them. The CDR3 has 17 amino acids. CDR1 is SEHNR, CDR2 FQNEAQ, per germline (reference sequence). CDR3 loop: CASSRGLGGAQRHEQFF. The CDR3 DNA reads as TGTGCCAGCAGCCGGGGGTTAGGGGGGGCCCAGAGGCATGAGCAGTTCTTC.

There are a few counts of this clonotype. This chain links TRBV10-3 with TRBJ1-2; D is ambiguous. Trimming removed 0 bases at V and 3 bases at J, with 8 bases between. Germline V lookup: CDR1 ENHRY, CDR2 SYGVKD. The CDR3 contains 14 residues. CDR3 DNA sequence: TGTGCCATCAGTGAGTCCACAGTTTACTATGGCTACACCTTC. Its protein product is CAISESTVYYGYTF.

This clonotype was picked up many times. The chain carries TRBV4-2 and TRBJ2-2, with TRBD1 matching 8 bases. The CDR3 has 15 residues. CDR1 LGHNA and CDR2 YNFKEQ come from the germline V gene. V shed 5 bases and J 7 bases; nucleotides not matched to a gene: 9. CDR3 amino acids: CASSGADRAGGELFF. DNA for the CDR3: TGTGCCAGCAGCGGTGCGGACAGGGCAGGCGGGGAGCTGTTTTTT.

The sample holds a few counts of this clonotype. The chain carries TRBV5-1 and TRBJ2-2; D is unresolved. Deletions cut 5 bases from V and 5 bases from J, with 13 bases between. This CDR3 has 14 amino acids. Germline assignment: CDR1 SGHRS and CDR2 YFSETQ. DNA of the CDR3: TGCGCCAGCAGTTCAGGCCCTGATACCGGGGAGCTGTTTTTT. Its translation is CASSSGPDTGELFF.

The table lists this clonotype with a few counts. CDR3 DNA sequence: TGTGCCAGCACCTGGTTGATAGCGGGAAATCAGGCTGAGCAGTTCTTC. Protein: CASTWLIAGNQAEQFF. V gene TRBV2 combines with J gene TRBJ2-1; 8 positions agree with TRBD2. Per germline, CDR1 SNHLY and CDR2 FYNNEI. V was clipped by 7 bases and J by 9 bases; unmatched bases: 17. CDR3 length: 16 amino acids.

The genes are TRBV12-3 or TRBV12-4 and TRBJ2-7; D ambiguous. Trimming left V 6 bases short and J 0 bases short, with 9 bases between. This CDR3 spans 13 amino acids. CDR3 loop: CASRTPSSYEQYF. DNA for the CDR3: TGTGCCAGCAGGACGCCAAGCTCCTACGAGCAGTACTTC.

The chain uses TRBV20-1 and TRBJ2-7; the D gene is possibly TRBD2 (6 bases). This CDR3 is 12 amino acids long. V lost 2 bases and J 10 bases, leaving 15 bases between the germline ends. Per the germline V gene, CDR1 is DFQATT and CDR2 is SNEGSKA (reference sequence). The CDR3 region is CSARIAGSGQYF. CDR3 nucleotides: TGCAGTGCTAGAATCGCCGGGAGCGGCCAGTACTTC.

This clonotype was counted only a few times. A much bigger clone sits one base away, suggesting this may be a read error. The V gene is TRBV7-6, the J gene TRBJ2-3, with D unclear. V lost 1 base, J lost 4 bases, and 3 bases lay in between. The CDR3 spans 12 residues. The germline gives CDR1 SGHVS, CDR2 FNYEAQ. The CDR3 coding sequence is TGTGCCAGCAGCTTAGAGCCAGATACGCAGTATTTT. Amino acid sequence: CASSLEPDTQYF.

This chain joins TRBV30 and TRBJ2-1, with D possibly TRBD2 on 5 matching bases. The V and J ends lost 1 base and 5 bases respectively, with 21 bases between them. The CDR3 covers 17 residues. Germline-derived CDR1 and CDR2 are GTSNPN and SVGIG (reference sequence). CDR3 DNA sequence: TGTGCCTGGAGTGACGGACCGTGGGGAGAGTCCCACAATGAGCAGTTCTTC. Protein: CAWSDGPWGESHNEQFF.

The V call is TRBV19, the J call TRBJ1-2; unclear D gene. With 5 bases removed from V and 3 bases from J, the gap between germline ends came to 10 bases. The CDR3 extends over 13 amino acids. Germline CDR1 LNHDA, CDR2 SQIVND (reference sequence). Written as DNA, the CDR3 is TGTGCCAGTAGTCCCGGGGTCCACTATGGCTACACCTTC. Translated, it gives CASSPGVHYGYTF.

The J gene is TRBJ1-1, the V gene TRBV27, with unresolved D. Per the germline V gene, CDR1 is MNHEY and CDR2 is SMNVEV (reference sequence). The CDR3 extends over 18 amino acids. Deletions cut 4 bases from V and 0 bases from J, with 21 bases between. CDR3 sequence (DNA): TGTGCCAGCAGTTCTAGGTGGCAGAATTTAGCTTTGAACACTGAAGCTTTCTTT. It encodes CASSSRWQNLALNTEAFF.

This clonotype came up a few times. Here the CDR3 DNA reads TGTGCCATCAGTCCCACAGGTGTGGTAACTGAAGCTTTCTTT. Translating gives CAISPTGVVTEAFF. The rearrangement links TRBV10-3 to TRBJ1-1; TRBD1 might be the D (5 bases). Germline V gene lookup returns CDR1 ENHRY and CDR2 SYGVKD. The CDR3 is 14 residues long. V was shortened by 5 bases and J by 5 bases, with 15 bases between the two germline ends.

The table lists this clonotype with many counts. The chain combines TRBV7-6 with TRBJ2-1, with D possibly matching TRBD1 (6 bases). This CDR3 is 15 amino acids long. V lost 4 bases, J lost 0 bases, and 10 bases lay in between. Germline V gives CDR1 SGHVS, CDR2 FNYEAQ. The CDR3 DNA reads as TGTGCCAGCAGCTCCCGCAGGGGCTCCTACAATGAGCAGTTCTTC. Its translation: CASSSRRGSYNEQFF. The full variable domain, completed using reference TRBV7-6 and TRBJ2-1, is GAGVSQSPRYKVTKRGQDVALRCDPISGHVSLYWYRQALGQGPEFLTYFNYEAQQDKSGLPNDRFSAERPEGSISTLTIQRTEQRDSAMYRCASSSRRGSYNEQFFGPGTRLTVL.

CDR3 sequence: CASNQRNEGKNQPQHF. The CDR3 DNA sequence: TGTGCCAGCAACCAAAGAAATGAGGGGAAGAATCAGCCCCAGCATTTT. This chain connects TRBV27 to TRBJ1-5, with a possible D match to TRBD1 (5 bases). The CDR3 has 16 amino acids. Trimming left V 7 bases short and J 4 bases short, with 20 bases between. Germline CDR1 is MNHEY and CDR2 is SMNVEV (reference sequence).

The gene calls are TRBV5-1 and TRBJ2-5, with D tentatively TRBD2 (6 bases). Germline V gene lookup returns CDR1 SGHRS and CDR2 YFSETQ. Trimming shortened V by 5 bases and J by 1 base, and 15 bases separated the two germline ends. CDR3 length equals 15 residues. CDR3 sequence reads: CASRGSGTFQETQYF. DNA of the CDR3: TGCGCCAGCAGAGGGTCTGGGACTTTCCAAGAGACCCAGTACTTC.

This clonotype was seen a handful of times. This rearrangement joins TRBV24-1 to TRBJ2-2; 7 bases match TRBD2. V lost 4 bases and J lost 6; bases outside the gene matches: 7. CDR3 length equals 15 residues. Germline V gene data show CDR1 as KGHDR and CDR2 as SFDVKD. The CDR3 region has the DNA TGTGCCACCAGTGAAACGCGGGAGAGCGCCGGGGAGCTGTTTTTT. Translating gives CATSETRESAGELFF.

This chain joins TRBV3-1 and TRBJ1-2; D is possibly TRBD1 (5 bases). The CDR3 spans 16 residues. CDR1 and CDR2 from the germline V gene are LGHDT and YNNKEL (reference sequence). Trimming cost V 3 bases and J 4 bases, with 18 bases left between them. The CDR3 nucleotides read TGTGCCAGCAGCCATTTCCCGGGACCGACCATCTATGGCTACACCTTC. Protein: CASSHFPGPTIYGYTF.

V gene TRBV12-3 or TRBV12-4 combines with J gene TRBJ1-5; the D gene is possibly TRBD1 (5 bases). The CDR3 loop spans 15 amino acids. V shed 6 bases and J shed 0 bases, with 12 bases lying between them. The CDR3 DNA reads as TGTGCCAGCAGAAGGGACCGGAATAGCAATCAGCCCCAGCATTTT. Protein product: CASRRDRNSNQPQHF.

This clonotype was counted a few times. The CDR3 DNA is TGTGCCAGCAGCTCGTGGAGGGGCGAGCAGTACTTC. Translation: CASSSWRGEQYF. The genes are TRBV11-2 and TRBJ2-7, with D tentatively TRBD2 (6 bases). V lost 4 bases, J lost 6 bases, and 10 bases lay in between. Germline-derived CDR1 and CDR2 are SGHAT and FQNNGV. The CDR3 length is 12 residues.

In DNA form, the CDR3 reads TGTGCCAGCAGGTCCGGGACTAGCGGCTCCTACGAGCAGTACTTC. This encodes CASRSGTSGSYEQYF. V is TRBV12-3 or TRBV12-4 and J is TRBJ2-7, with 11 bases matching TRBD2. This CDR3 spans 15 amino acids. The ends lost 6 bases at V and 0 bases at J; junction bases unmatched: 4.

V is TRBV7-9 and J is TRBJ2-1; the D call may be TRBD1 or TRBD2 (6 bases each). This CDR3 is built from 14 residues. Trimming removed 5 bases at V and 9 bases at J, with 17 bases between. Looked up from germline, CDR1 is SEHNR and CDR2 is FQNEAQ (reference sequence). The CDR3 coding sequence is TGTGCCAGCAGCCCTGATGGGGGGCTTGGTGAGCAGTTCTTC. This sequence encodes CASSPDGGLGEQFF.